These 26 T cell receptor beta chains originate from one sample sequenced in a study of blood T cell repertoires in COVID-19 (TCRdb year 2020). The protocol used for the library was the immunoSEQ multiplex PCR assay. Not all clones reach the TCRdb copy of this immuneACCESS table, which keeps in-frame sequences only. Checked studies attribute under half of the gap to unresolved V genes and leave the rest unexplained. The sample table records 120,000 to 150,000 clones; around 84% of these occur just once. In total, the top ten clones hold around 8.5% of the sample. The sample was peripheral blood. The source is a woman between 55 and 75 years old with acute or convalescent COVID-19.

This sequence joins TRBV7-9 and TRBJ2-3, with D possibly TRBD2 on 7 matching bases. The V and J ends lost 5 bases and 0 bases respectively, with 9 bases between them. This CDR3 comprises 14 residues. CDR1 is SEHNR, CDR2 FQNEAQ, per germline (reference sequence). CDR3 sequence reads: CASSGRGSTDTQYF. The CDR3 nucleotides are TGTGCCAGCAGCGGGAGGGGGAGCACAGATACGCAGTATTTT.

This rearrangement joins TRBV28 to TRBJ1-4; 8 bases fit TRBD1. The CDR3 is 14 amino acids. Germline-derived CDR1 and CDR2 are MDHEN and SYDVKM. J gave up 8 bases and V 4 bases, and 6 bases lay outside the gene matches. CDR3 in amino acids: CASSSGTGGEKLFF. For the CDR3, the DNA is TGTGCCAGCAGTTCGGGGACAGGAGGCGAAAAACTGTTTTTT.

The V call is TRBV30, the J call TRBJ1-5; 10 bases line up with TRBD1. V shed 3 bases, J shed 5 bases, and the junction held 4 bases outside the gene matches. Germline CDR1 and CDR2: GTSNPN and SVGIG (reference sequence). The CDR3 consists of 14 residues. CDR3 residues: CAWSRDRGDQPQHF. The CDR3, as DNA: TGTGCCTGGAGCCGGGACAGGGGCGATCAGCCCCAGCATTTT.

The chain combines TRBV10-3 with TRBJ1-2; 7 nucleotides align to TRBD1. With 7 bases clipped from V and 3 bases from J, the junction kept 2 bases outside the gene matches. The CDR3 covers 12 residues. CDR1 is ENHRY and CDR2 is SYGVKD in the germline V gene. CDR3 sequence reads: CAIKGTDYGYTF. Written as DNA, the CDR3 is TGTGCCATCAAAGGGACAGACTATGGCTACACCTTC.

This clone was picked up a small number of times. V and J are TRBV10-3 and TRBJ1-1; D call uncertain. Germline CDR1 ENHRY, CDR2 SYGVKD. V was cut by 2 bases and J by 1 base, with 14 bases left in between. This CDR3 comprises 16 residues. The CDR3 bases are TGTGCCATCAGTGAGGGACTCTTGGCGGCGAACACTGAAGCTTTCTTT. Amino acid sequence: CAISEGLLAANTEAFF.

This clone was seen ten or more times. V is TRBV19 and J is TRBJ1-2; the match to TRBD1 covers 9 bases. The CDR3 runs 15 residues. V lost 6 bases, J lost 1 base, and 6 bases stayed unmatched. CDR1 and CDR2 from the germline V gene are LNHDA and SQIVND (reference sequence). For the CDR3, the DNA is TGTGCCAGTAGCCGTAAGACAGGGGGTAACTATGGCTACACCTTC. It translates to CASSRKTGGNYGYTF.

This clone was recorded once. In DNA, the CDR3 is TGTGCCAGCAGTTACTCCTCGACAGGCTCTGGAAACACCATATATTTT. This sequence encodes CASSYSSTGSGNTIYF. This chain links TRBV6-5 with TRBJ1-3; D possibly corresponds to TRBD1 (6 bases). In germline, CDR1 is MNHEY, CDR2 SVGAGI. Trimming took 0 bases from V and 0 from J, leaving 9 bases between them. CDR3 length: 16 residues.

The chain carries TRBV12-2 and TRBJ1-2. TRBV12-2 is noted as a pseudogene. The CDR3 is made up of 24 amino acids. Written as DNA, the CDR3 is TGTGCAAGTCGCTTAGTGTTCAGGACTTCTAAATTTGCTCTCCGAATGAGTGCGATTGATGGCTACACCTTC. Protein product: CASRLVFRTSKFALRMSAIDGYTF.

V and J are TRBV5-4 and TRBJ2-1; unclear D gene. Trimming took 0 bases from V and 0 from J, leaving 7 bases between them. Germline V CDR1 and CDR2: SGHNT, YYREEE (reference sequence). There are 15 residues in the CDR3. CDR3 residues: CASSLERSSYNEQFF. The CDR3 DNA reads as TGTGCCAGCAGCTTGGAGAGGAGCTCCTACAATGAGCAGTTCTTC.

A few counts support this clone. This chain uses TRBV5-1 with TRBJ2-2, with D tentatively TRBD2 (5 bases). Germline loops: CDR1 SGHRS, CDR2 YFSETQ. Trimming pared 3 bases from V and 3 bases from J, leaving 9 bases between. The CDR3 contains 14 residues. CDR3 DNA sequence: TGCGCCAGCAGCTCGGGGTCGGACACCGGGGAGCTGTTTTTT. Protein sequence: CASSSGSDTGELFF.

The V gene is TRBV5-4, the J gene TRBJ2-1, with a possible D match to TRBD1 (6 bases). Trimming removed 4 bases from V and 4 bases from J, with 15 bases in between. CDR3 length: 15 residues. The germline gives CDR1 SGHNT, CDR2 YYREEE (reference sequence). For the CDR3, the DNA is TGTGCCAGCAGCCGGGACACCGGTGCATACAATGAGCAGTTCTTC. Its protein is CASSRDTGAYNEQFF.

The V gene is TRBV18, the J gene TRBJ1-5; D gene unclear. Trimming shortened V by 2 bases and J by 4 bases, and 9 bases separated the two germline ends. CDR1 KGHSH and CDR2 LQKENI come from the germline V gene. The CDR3 runs to 14 residues. CDR3 region: CASSPVGLNQPQHF. CDR3 nucleotides: TGTGCCAGCTCACCAGTGGGCTTGAATCAGCCCCAGCATTTT.

This chain connects TRBV28 to TRBJ1-4, with TRBD1 as a possible D gene (6 bases). Trimming removed 5 bases from V and 4 bases from J, with 8 bases in between. The CDR3 runs 13 residues. Germline V lookup: CDR1 MDHEN, CDR2 SYDVKM. CDR3 in amino acids: CASSGQNNEKLFF. The CDR3 DNA reads as TGTGCCAGCAGTGGACAGAATAATGAAAAACTGTTTTTT.

The V and J genes are TRBV30 and TRBJ1-3, with 7 bases matching TRBD1. Germline CDR1 reads GTSNPN; CDR2 reads SVGIG (reference sequence). V lost 3 bases, J lost 1 base, and 3 bases stayed unmatched. The CDR3 is made up of 14 amino acids. For the CDR3, the DNA is TGTGCCTGGAGATCGACAGGGTCTGGAAACACCATATATTTT. It yields the protein CAWRSTGSGNTIYF. Looking up the rest from reference TRBV30 and TRBJ1-3 gives the full variable domain: SQTIHQWPATLVQPVGSPLSLECTVEGTSNPNLYWYRQAAGRGLQLLFYSVGIGQISSEVPQNLSASRPQDRQFILSSKKLLLSDSGFYLCAWRSTGSGNTIYFGEGSWLTVV.

With regard to this clone: At one boundary the junction diverges from the germline segment, which might be a read error. V usage is TRBV18 and J usage is TRBJ2-7; 8 bases align to TRBD2. Germline values: CDR1 KGHSH, CDR2 LQKENI. The CDR3 covers 19 residues. The CDR3 is CASSPQQTRGGDTFYEQYF. CDR3 in DNA: TGTGCCAGCTCGCCACAACAGACCCGGGGGGGGGACACCTTCTACGAGCAGTACTTC.

This rearrangement joins TRBV19 to TRBJ1-2; D uncertain. V was trimmed by 5 bases and J by 3 bases, leaving 13 bases between them. This CDR3 comprises 14 residues. CDR1 and CDR2 from the germline V gene are LNHDA and SQIVND (reference sequence). The CDR3 nucleotides read TGTGCCAGTAGTCCTGGTTGGAGTGACTATGGCTACACCTTC. Translated, it gives CASSPGWSDYGYTF.

The genes are TRBV6-5 and TRBJ2-5; 8 positions match TRBD2. The junction had 5 bases not matched to a gene; V was cut back by 0 bases and J by 5 bases. The germline CDR1 and CDR2 sequences are MNHEY and SVGAGI. The CDR3 has 15 amino acids. The CDR3 nucleotides are TGTGCCAGCAGTTACTCGGGACTAGTTGAGGAGACCCAGTACTTC. Translated, it gives CASSYSGLVEETQYF.

V gene TRBV5-1 combines with J gene TRBJ1-4, with D uncertain. This CDR3 has 14 residues. Trimming cost V 1 base and J 7 bases, with 11 bases left between them. Germline assignment: CDR1 SGHRS and CDR2 YFSETQ. The CDR3 DNA reads TGCGCCAGCAGCTTGATCCGGGGTGCTGAAAAACTGTTTTTT. It translates to CASSLIRGAEKLFF.

This clone was observed a few times. The chain employs TRBV10-3 and TRBJ1-6, with TRBD1 as a possible D gene (5 bases). Germline assignment: CDR1 ENHRY and CDR2 SYGVKD. CDR3 length: 17 amino acids. CDR3 protein: CRRRGERESSYNSPLHF. CDR3 DNA sequence: TGTCGCCGGAGGGGTGAAAGGGAAAGCTCCTATAATTCACCCCTCCACTTT.

The chain recombines TRBV15 with TRBJ1-1; no firm D call. This CDR3 comprises 17 residues. Germline CDR1 is LNHNV and CDR2 is YYDKDF (reference sequence). V shed 0 bases and J shed 1 base, with 15 bases lying between them. CDR3 sequence (DNA): TGTGCCACCAGCAGAGACCCCCCCGGACGGGGGAACACTGAAGCTTTCTTT. Translating it yields CATSRDPPGRGNTEAFF.

V usage is TRBV4-3 and J usage is TRBJ1-2, with D perhaps TRBD1 (5 bases). V was trimmed by 0 bases and J by 8 bases, leaving 13 bases between them. The CDR3 runs 14 residues. Per germline, CDR1 LGHNA and CDR2 YSLEER. The CDR3 coding sequence is TGCGCCAGCAGCCAAGAGGCGGGGGGGGTAGGCTACACCTTC. Its protein is CASSQEAGGVGYTF.

The chain couples TRBV29-1 to TRBJ1-2, with 7 bases matching TRBD1. V lost 3 bases to trimming and J lost 2 bases; unmatched junction nucleotides: 6. Germline CDR1 SQVTM, CDR2 ANQGSEA. CDR3 length equals 14 residues. In nucleotides, the CDR3 is TGCAGCGTTGAGGGACCGACAGGGAACTATGGCTACACCTTC. Protein: CSVEGPTGNYGYTF.

The chain joins TRBV9 to TRBJ2-1; 9 nucleotides align to TRBD1. The length of the CDR3 is 11 residues. Per germline, CDR1 SGDLS and CDR2 YYNGEE. V was clipped by 4 bases and J by 12 bases; unmatched bases: 2. CDR3 DNA sequence: TGTGCCAGCAGCTCGGACAGGGGGCAGTTCTTC. This encodes CASSSDRGQFF.

Concerning this clone itself: Other DNA variants within this sample encode the same CDR3. The rearrangement links TRBV2 to TRBJ2-1, with 11 bases identical to TRBD1. V was pared by 5 bases and J by 0 bases, with 3 bases of the junction left unmatched. Germline V gene sequence: CDR1 SNHLY, CDR2 FYNNEI. The CDR3 extends over 16 amino acids. CDR3 region: CASSLGTGGSYNEQFF. Here the CDR3 DNA reads TGTGCCAGCAGTCTAGGGACAGGGGGCTCCTACAATGAGCAGTTCTTC.

This rearrangement joins TRBV5-1 to TRBJ1-2; no firm D call. CDR1 and CDR2 (germline): SGHRS, YFSETQ. Trimming removed 0 bases at V and 4 bases at J, with 10 bases between. The CDR3 runs 14 residues. The CDR3 DNA reads TGCGCCAGCAGCTTGGACAGCAGAAGCTATGGCTACACCTTC. This codes for CASSLDSRSYGYTF.

The genes are TRBV7-2 and TRBJ1-5; possibly TRBD1 for D (5 bases). The CDR3 sequence is 14 residues long. Germline V lookup: CDR1 SGHTA, CDR2 FQGNSA. V shed 6 bases and J shed 3 bases, with 12 bases lying between them. CDR3 sequence: CASSPDSTNQPQHF. The CDR3 DNA reads TGTGCCAGCAGTCCAGACAGTACCAATCAGCCCCAGCATTTT.